A selection of T cell receptor beta chains follows, all from one sample in a study of blood T cell repertoires in COVID-19. Clones were read by immunoSEQ multiplex PCR, and TCRdb kept only the in-frame ones, dropping some. The repertoire holds over 200,000 clones, about four fifths seen once, with 1.8% in the top ten. Source material: PBMCs or T cells enriched from blood (not recorded which). These TCRs come from a man in his fifties or sixties who had recovered from COVID-19. Both conserved end residues are part of each CDR3. The D gene is left open where the match is weak. Clone size is shown for a subset of rows, as once, few, many or a class of expanded clone.

v_call	clone_size	d_call	j_call	cdr3_aa	cdr3_nt
TRBV5-1	-	-	TRBJ1-2	CASSFGGAEYGYTF	TGCGCCAGCAGCTTCGGCGGCGCGGAATATGGCTACACCTTC
TRBV19	-	TRBD1	TRBJ1-1	CASSQTGLNTEAFF	TGTGCCAGTAGTCAGACAGGGCTGAACACTGAAGCTTTCTTT
TRBV5-4	-	TRBD1	TRBJ2-5	CASSRDREETQYF	TGTGCCAGCAGCCGGGACAGGGAAGAGACCCAGTACTTC
TRBV2	-	-	TRBJ1-4	CASSGRAGYATNEKLFF	TGTGCCAGCAGTGGCAGGGCCGGCTATGCAACTAATGAAAAACTGTTTTTT
TRBV9	-	TRBD1	TRBJ1-2	CASSSRDRGGYTF	TGTGCCAGCAGCTCCCGGGACAGGGGCGGCTACACCTTC
TRBV20-1	few	-	TRBJ1-1	CSASRTVDSLGGMAFF	TGCAGTGCTAGTCGCACCGTAGACAGTCTCGGGGGGATGGCTTTCTTT
TRBV7-2	-	TRBD1	TRBJ1-2	CASSLDPDRSYGYTF	TGTGCCAGCAGCCTAGACCCGGACAGGAGCTATGGCTACACCTTC
TRBV29-1	few	TRBD1	TRBJ1-1	CSVMTGYNTEAFF	TGCAGCGTAATGACAGGGTATAACACTGAAGCTTTCTTT
TRBV25-1	-	-	TRBJ2-1	CASSVAGQGYNEQFF	TGTGCCAGCAGTGTAGCGGGACAGGGTTACAATGAGCAGTTCTTC
TRBV19	-	TRBD1	TRBJ1-2	CASNPGTGLFYGYTF	TGTGCCAGTAATCCCGGGACAGGGCTCTTCTATGGCTACACCTTC
TRBV18	once	-	TRBJ2-1	CASSPGAPTTYNEQFF	TGTGCCAGCTCACCGGGGGCCCCTACCACCTACAATGAGCAGTTCTTC
TRBV11-3	-	-	TRBJ2-7	CASSFPGQVYEQYF	TGTGCCAGCAGCTTCCCGGGACAAGTATACGAGCAGTACTTC
TRBV9	once	-	TRBJ2-3	CASSVGGGLTTDTQYF	TGTGCCAGCAGCGTAGGTGGGGGCCTTACCACAGATACGCAGTATTTT
TRBV7-2	-	-	TRBJ1-5	CASSLADSAQMPQHF	TGTGCCAGCAGCTTAGCGGACAGCGCGCAAATGCCCCAGCATTTT
TRBV5-1	-	-	TRBJ1-2	CASSSDSYGYTF	TGCGCCAGCAGCTCGGACAGCTATGGCTACACCTTC
TRBV6-2/TRBV6-3	-	-	TRBJ2-1	CASSYSPIDNEQFF	TGTGCCAGCAGTTACTCCCCTATTGACAATGAGCAGTTCTTC
TRBV5-5	few	-	TRBJ1-1	CASSLGPENTEAFF	TGTGCCAGCAGCTTGGGGCCAGAGAACACTGAAGCTTTCTTT
TRBV3-1/TRBV3-2	-	-	TRBJ1-5	CASSQGAGQGQPQHF	TGTGCCAGCAGCCAAGGGGCAGGGCAAGGTCAGCCCCAGCATTTT
TRBV6-2/TRBV6-3	-	-	TRBJ1-2	CASSQDRANYGYTF	TGTGCCAGCAGTCAAGACAGAGCTAACTATGGCTACACCTTC
TRBV27	-	-	TRBJ1-5	CASSPSPGQNSNQPQHF	TGTGCCAGCAGTCCCTCACCGGGACAAAATAGCAATCAGCCCCAGCATTTT
TRBV27	-	-	TRBJ1-2	CASTSERGKSLYGYTF	TGTGCCAGCACCTCTGAGCGGGGGAAATCCCTCTATGGCTACACCTTC
TRBV18	-	-	TRBJ2-1	CASSPPGGGARNEQFF	TGTGCCAGCTCACCACCGGGAGGGGGGGCGCGGAATGAGCAGTTCTTC
TRBV7-9	-	TRBD2	TRBJ2-5	CASSLGLAGEETQYF	TGTGCCAGCAGCTTAGGACTAGCGGGGGAAGAGACCCAGTACTTC
TRBV29-1	-	-	TRBJ2-2	CSVVEGVPEAGELFF	TGCAGCGTTGTTGAGGGGGTCCCCGAAGCGGGGGAGCTGTTTTTT
TRBV10-1	few	-	TRBJ2-7	CASSESTRQYF	TGCGCCAGCAGTGAGTCGACTAGGCAGTACTTC
TRBV11-3	few	TRBD1	TRBJ2-7	CASSAGQGYEQYF	TGTGCCAGCAGCGCCGGACAGGGCTACGAGCAGTACTTC
TRBV19	-	-	TRBJ2-4	CASSISSKNIQYF	TGTGCCAGTAGTATCAGTTCCAAAAACATTCAGTACTTC
TRBV5-1	-	TRBD1	TRBJ2-3	CASSAGPKTGGKTDTQYF	TGCGCCAGCAGCGCGGGCCCAAAGACAGGGGGCAAGACAGATACGCAGTATTTT
TRBV11-2	-	TRBD1	TRBJ1-1	CASSLEPYRGDTEAFF	TGTGCCAGCAGCTTAGAGCCCTACAGGGGGGATACTGAAGCTTTCTTT
TRBV12-5	-	-	TRBJ1-5	CASGLVREGGGNQPQHF	TGTGCTAGTGGTTTGGTACGCGAGGGCGGTGGCAATCAGCCCCAGCATTTT
TRBV9	-	-	TRBJ2-1	CASSVGHSYNEQFF	TGTGCCAGCAGCGTTGGCCACTCCTACAATGAGCAGTTCTTC
TRBV4-3	few	TRBD1	TRBJ2-2	CASSPRDRANTGELFF	TGCGCCAGCAGCCCCAGGGACAGGGCGAACACCGGGGAGCTGTTTTTT
TRBV11-3	once	TRBD2	TRBJ2-5	CASSTLADQETQYF	TGTGCCAGCAGTACACTAGCGGACCAAGAGACCCAGTACTTC
TRBV11-3	-	-	TRBJ2-7	CASSPTRSDEQYF	TGTGCCAGCAGCCCCACCAGGTCCGACGAGCAGTACTTC
TRBV11-3	-	-	TRBJ1-1	CASSLDPLEAAFF	TGTGCCAGCAGCTTAGACCCCCTGGAGGCGGCTTTCTTT
TRBV21-1	-	-	TRBJ1-5	CASSKRQQGGQPQHF	TGTGCCAGCAGCAAACGGCAGCAGGGAGGTCAGCCCCAGCATTTT
TRBV4-3	many	TRBD1	TRBJ1-2	CASSQDFVRDREYGYTF	TGCGCCAGCAGCCAAGATTTTGTTCGGGACAGGGAATATGGCTACACCTTC
TRBV6-1	-	-	TRBJ1-2	CASSEARESPLGYTF	TGTGCCAGCAGTGAAGCACGGGAGAGCCCCCTAGGCTACACCTTC
TRBV5-1	-	-	TRBJ2-7	CASSPVGGSAYEQYF	TGCGCCAGCAGCCCGGTTGGAGGGTCGGCCTACGAGCAGTACTTC
TRBV19	-	-	TRBJ1-1	CASTSQGGTEAFF	TGTGCCAGTACTAGTCAGGGAGGAACTGAAGCTTTCTTT
TRBV13	-	TRBD1	TRBJ2-5	CASSFDRGETQYF	TGTGCCAGCAGCTTTGACAGGGGAGAGACCCAGTACTTC
TRBV5-1	-	-	TRBJ2-5	CASSRLGRGPETQYF	TGCGCCAGCAGCCGCTTGGGGCGGGGGCCTGAGACCCAGTACTTC
TRBV5-1	once	-	TRBJ1-3	CASSLTGNSGNTIYF	TGCGCCAGCAGCTTGACGGGAAACTCTGGAAACACCATATATTTT
TRBV19	-	-	TRBJ2-7	CASSTSDSYEQYF	TGTGCCAGTAGTACCTCCGACAGCTACGAGCAGTACTTC
TRBV24-1	-	TRBD1	TRBJ2-2	CATSDRRQGGGELFF	TGTGCCACCAGTGATAGGAGACAGGGCGGCGGGGAGCTGTTTTTT
TRBV5-6	once	-	TRBJ1-1	CASSLSLNTEAFF	TGTGCCAGCAGCTTAAGCCTGAACACTGAAGCTTTCTTT
TRBV5-1	-	-	TRBJ1-5	CASSLDGRTAQPQHF	TGCGCCAGCAGCTTGGATGGGAGGACGGCTCAGCCCCAGCATTTT
TRBV27	-	TRBD1	TRBJ1-6	CASSFDRVKNSPLHF	TGTGCCAGCAGTTTCGACAGGGTGAAGAATTCACCCCTCCACTTT
TRBV24-1	-	TRBD1	TRBJ2-1	CATSDPTGQPYNEQFF	TGTGCCACCAGTGACCCGACAGGGCAACCCTACAATGAGCAGTTCTTC
TRBV2	-	TRBD2	TRBJ2-3	CASSVISGGADTQYF	TGTGCCAGCAGTGTGATTAGCGGGGGCGCAGATACGCAGTATTTT
TRBV19	-	-	TRBJ2-3	CASSIDEGGSVDTQYF	TGTGCCAGTAGTATAGATGAGGGGGGGAGTGTAGATACGCAGTATTTT
TRBV4-1	-	TRBD1	TRBJ1-4	CASSPRQGRDEKLFF	TGCGCCAGCAGCCCCCGACAGGGGAGAGATGAAAAACTGTTTTTT
TRBV9	-	TRBD2	TRBJ2-2	CASSPLAGGGTGELFF	TGTGCCAGCAGTCCTCTAGCGGGGGGAGGCACCGGGGAGCTGTTTTTT
TRBV5-1	-	-	TRBJ2-7	CASTPGQGRNYEQYF	TGCGCCAGCACCCCTGGGCAGGGAAGGAATTACGAGCAGTACTTC
TRBV12-3/TRBV12-4	-	TRBD1	TRBJ1-6	CASSLDRGSPLHF	TGTGCCAGCAGTCTTGACAGGGGGTCACCCCTCCACTTT
TRBV25-1	few	-	TRBJ1-1	CASSRGQLTEAFF	TGTGCCAGCAGCCGAGGACAGTTGACTGAAGCTTTCTTT
TRBV11-2	-	-	TRBJ1-6	CASSLDLQSPLHF	TGTGCCAGCAGCTTAGATCTCCAGTCACCCCTCCACTTT
TRBV7-6	-	TRBD2	TRBJ2-7	CASSLGGLAGERTVYEQYF	TGTGCCAGCAGCTTAGGGGGACTAGCGGGGGAGAGGACGGTCTACGAGCAGTACTTC
TRBV18	-	TRBD1	TRBJ2-7	CASSPRRDRVEGEQYF	TGTGCCAGCTCACCGCGCCGGGACAGGGTCGAGGGGGAGCAGTACTTC
TRBV5-1	-	TRBD2	TRBJ2-3	CASSLGSGGTDTQYF	TGCGCCAGCAGCTTGGGTAGCGGGGGGACAGATACGCAGTATTTT